This TCR beta chain was identified in a study of cytomegalovirus exposure and HLA in healthy donors. Broader study findings: In an earlier analysis, about 87% or about 30%: the productive usage of most TCR beta V segments. According to a later analysis, donors in an Asian-associated ancestry cluster reportedly had fewer N-insertions than the roughly 670-donor mean. In a later analysis, TCR beta V- and J-gene trimming showed a link to a missense DCLRE1C variant.

Turning to this clone: Its matching antigen is unknown.

This CDR3 has 16 residues. After removal of 0 bases from V and 4 bases from J, the junction contained 8 bases not matched to a gene. Germline V gene data show CDR1 as MNHEY and CDR2 as SMNVEV (reference sequence). The PCR used 60 Vbeta and 13 Jbeta primers. Libraries were prepared by immunoSEQ multiplex PCR; TCRdb keeps only in-frame clonotypes and omits some of them. The table shows fewer than 130,000 clones, with around four fifths occurring only once. The chain recombines TRBV27 with TRBJ1-1; 7 nucleotides line up with TRBD1. The clonotype originates from a woman between 55 and 75 years old in good health and CMV-seropositive. The sequenced material came from PBMCs. The CDR3 nucleotides read TGTGCCAGCAGTTTATCGGGTCGACAGGGAGTCACTGAAGCTTTCTTT. Protein product: CASSLSGRQGVTEAFF.